This T cell receptor beta chain emerged from a study of human T cells and chemical hapten exposure. Sample time point: patch test 1, 2 weeks after DPC sensitization. The treatment: therapeutic diphenylcyclopropenone sensitization with weekly scalp DPC. Donation of samples came from alopecia patients who were 18 to 70 years old and suitable for DPC. There are a few counts of this clonotype. Original processing notes: The number of TCRs in each sample had a median of approximately 96,000 and spanned roughly 23,224 to 750,000. TCRdb called the RACE reads again in MiXCR, with one record for every CDR3 protein. TCRdb's processing, not the authors', yielded these V and J calls. The sample contains 150,000 to 200,000 distinct CDR3 sequences, 20% to 25% of which appear only once. Germline assignment: CDR1 SEHNR and CDR2 FQNEAQ (reference sequence). The CDR3 contains 15 residues. V lost 5 bases and J lost 4; bases outside the gene matches: 7.

This receptor was obtained from a woman aged 45-60 years with alopecia areata. Some clones in this sample may be carry-over from other donors' samples. The rearrangement joins TRBV7-9 to TRBJ1-1, with 10 bases that match TRBD1. The sample in question was whole blood, obtained in connection with sensitization to the hapten diphenylcyclopropenone (DPC). CDR3 sequence reads: CASSRPGTGVTEAFF. The CDR3, as DNA: TGTGCCAGCAGCAGGCCCGGGACAGGGGTCACTGAAGCTTTCTTT.